Below are 32 T cell receptor beta chains sequenced from a single sample in a study of cytomegalovirus exposure and HLA in healthy donors. It was with 60 Vbeta and 13 Jbeta primers that the PCR ran. Profiling relied on immunoSEQ multiplex PCR, and the TCRdb table lists in-frame clones only, not all of them. The sample records around 150,000 clones, 80% being singletons. Sequencing was done on a sample of PBMCs. These receptors all stem from a male donor in good health and CMV-seronegative.

The chain couples TRBV7-2 to TRBJ1-1, with TRBD1 as a possible D gene (6 bases). The CDR3 length is 13 residues. Germline loops: CDR1 SGHTA, CDR2 FQGNSA. Trimming stripped 3 bases from V and 5 bases from J, with 10 bases between. CDR3 coding DNA: TGTGCCAGCAGCTTCGACAGGACAACTGAAGCTTTCTTT. It codes for CASSFDRTTEAFF.

The rearrangement uses TRBV4-3 and TRBJ2-5; D is perhaps TRBD1 (5 bases). The ends were cut back, 0 bases at V and 4 bases at J, with 9 bases in the middle. The germline CDR1 and CDR2 sequences are LGHNA and YSLEER. This CDR3 is built from 14 residues. CDR3 residues: CASSQDRQRETQYF. CDR3 DNA sequence: TGCGCCAGCAGCCAAGACAGACAGAGAGAGACCCAGTACTTC.

This clone has only a few counts. The gene calls are TRBV7-2 and TRBJ1-1; TRBD1 might be the D (6 bases). V lost 5 bases, J lost 0 bases, and 13 bases lay in between. CDR1 and CDR2 (germline): SGHTA, FQGNSA. The CDR3 has 15 residues. CDR3 sequence reads: CASSAGRGMNTEAFF. CDR3 coding DNA: TGTGCCAGCAGCGCAGGAAGGGGGATGAACACTGAAGCTTTCTTT.

This clone was picked up a small number of times. The V gene is TRBV4-3, the J gene TRBJ1-6; no reliable D call. V lost 2 bases, J lost 9 bases, and 11 bases lay in between. The CDR3 is 14 residues long. CDR1 is LGHNA, CDR2 YSLEER, per germline. CDR3 in amino acids: CASSQSLAGSPLHF. CDR3 nucleotides: TGCGCCAGCAGCCAAAGCCTAGCTGGTTCACCCCTCCACTTT.

The chain employs TRBV4-3 and TRBJ2-7, with 8 bases identical to TRBD1. Germline CDR1 is LGHNA and CDR2 is YSLEER. The CDR3 length is 15 residues. V dropped 4 bases and J dropped 4; count of bases not matched to a gene: 9. CDR3 nucleotide sequence: TGCGCCAGCAGCCGGCTACAGGGGGGTTGGTACGAGCAGTACTTC. Amino acids: CASSRLQGGWYEQYF.

The gene calls are TRBV10-3 and TRBJ2-1; D is unclear. The CDR3 length is 15 residues. Between the trimmed V and J ends, which lost 3 bases and 0 bases, there was a span of 9 bases. Germline-derived CDR1 and CDR2 are ENHRY and SYGVKD. The CDR3: CAISDRMSSYNEQFF. The CDR3 bases are TGTGCCATCAGTGACAGGATGAGCTCCTACAATGAGCAGTTCTTC.

The chain carries TRBV19 and TRBJ1-5; 7 bases line up with TRBD1. The CDR3 spans 14 residues. J gave up 3 bases and V 3 bases, and 2 bases lay outside the gene matches. Germline CDR1 reads LNHDA; CDR2 reads SQIVND (reference sequence). The CDR3, as DNA: TGTGCCAGTAGTATGACAGGGAACAATCAGCCCCAGCATTTT. This translates into CASSMTGNNQPQHF.

The chain carries TRBV15 and TRBJ1-2; no clear D. The CDR3 runs 15 residues. Germline V gene lookup returns CDR1 LNHNV and CDR2 YYDKDF (reference sequence). V lost 1 base and J lost 2, with 11 bases in between. CDR3 nucleotide sequence: TGTGCCACCAGCAGAGTGTCCAACACCAACTATGGCTACACCTTC. Its translation is CATSRVSNTNYGYTF. The full variable domain, completed using reference TRBV15 and TRBJ1-2, is DAMVIQNPRYQVTQFGKPVTLSCSQTLNHNVMYWYQQKSSQAPKLLFHYYDKDFNNEADTPDNFQSRRPNTSFCFLDIRSPGLGDTAMYLCATSRVSNTNYGYTFGSGTRLTVV.

This clone appeared a single time. V usage is TRBV9 and J usage is TRBJ2-3; 7 nucleotides line up with TRBD1. CDR1 and CDR2 from the germline V gene are SGDLS and YYNGEE. Trimming removed 0 bases from V and 6 bases from J; junction bases left unmatched: 1. The CDR3 runs 13 residues. CDR3 sequence: CASSVEGADTQYF. The CDR3 DNA follows: TGTGCCAGCAGCGTAGAGGGGGCGGATACGCAGTATTTT. The variable domain in full, with the rest retrieved from reference TRBV9 and TRBJ2-3, is DSGVTQTPKHLITATGQRVTLRCSPRSGDLSVYWYQQSLDQGLQFLIQYYNGEERAKGNILERFSAQQFPDLHSELNLSSLELGDSALYFCASSVEGADTQYFGPGTRLTVL.

This rearrangement joins TRBV18 to TRBJ1-4; D call uncertain. V shed 3 bases and J shed 8 bases, with 16 bases lying between them. Germline V lookup: CDR1 KGHSH, CDR2 LQKENI. This CDR3 is 15 amino acids long. The CDR3 nucleotides read TGTGCCAGCTCACCCAAGGAGGGCCCTGACGAAAAACTGTTTTTT. This encodes CASSPKEGPDEKLFF.

This chain joins TRBV6-5 and TRBJ2-2, with 7 bases aligning to TRBD1. Losses at the gene ends were 8 bases for V and 6 bases for J; bases not matched to a gene: 12. The length of the CDR3 is 15 residues. Germline V gives CDR1 MNHEY, CDR2 SVGAGI. In nucleotides, the CDR3 is TGTGCCAGCTTAGCTTGGGGGCAGGGGGCCGGGGAGCTGTTTTTT. Protein sequence: CASLAWGQGAGELFF.

The CDR3: CASSLPTGQYYGYTF. The DNA for the CDR3 is TGTGCCAGCAGTCTTCCCACGGGACAGTACTATGGCTACACCTTC. The chain employs TRBV2 and TRBJ1-2; 7 nucleotides align to TRBD1. V shed 5 bases and J 3 bases; nucleotides not matched to a gene: 9. The length of the CDR3 is 15 residues. CDR1 is SNHLY and CDR2 is FYNNEI in the germline V gene.

This chain links TRBV19 with TRBJ1-2; 12 positions agree with TRBD1. Germline V CDR1 and CDR2: LNHDA, SQIVND (reference sequence). The ends lost 5 bases at V and 4 bases at J; junction bases unmatched: 11. The CDR3 sequence is 17 residues long. CDR3 bases: TGTGCCAGTAGTTATGGGACAGGGGGCCGGCGGGGCTATGGCTACACCTTC. Protein: CASSYGTGGRRGYGYTF. The whole variable domain, filled in from reference TRBV19 and TRBJ1-2, reads DGGITQSPKYLFRKEGQNVTLSCEQNLNHDAMYWYRQDPGQGLRLIYYSQIVNDFQKGDIAEGYSVSREKKESFPLTVTSAQKNPTAFYLCASSYGTGGRRGYGYTFGSGTRLTVV.

In DNA form, the CDR3 reads TGTGCCAGCAGCTCGCCCAGGGGCTCGGGATTTTTGGGGGCCAACGTCCTGACTTTC. This encodes CASSSPRGSGFLGANVLTF. V and J are TRBV7-9 and TRBJ2-6; tentative D call: TRBD1 (6 bases). Germline-derived CDR1 and CDR2 are SEHNR and FQNEAQ (reference sequence). The CDR3 is 19 amino acids. The V and J ends lost 4 bases and 4 bases respectively, with 23 bases between them.

This clone was counted only a few times. The chain joins TRBV9 to TRBJ2-3; possible D gene TRBD2, 5 bases. V was pared by 2 bases and J by 2 bases, with 18 bases between. The CDR3 runs 17 residues. CDR1 is SGDLS, CDR2 YYNGEE, per germline. CDR3 protein: CASSVRGLGSSTDTQYF. The CDR3 DNA reads TGTGCCAGCAGCGTCCGGGGTTTAGGGTCTTCCACAGATACGCAGTATTTT.

This clone showed up just once. The rearrangement uses TRBV19 and TRBJ2-4, with 7 bases identical to TRBD1. With 6 bases clipped from V and 14 bases from J, the junction kept 10 bases outside the gene matches. Germline V gene lookup returns CDR1 LNHDA and CDR2 SQIVND (reference sequence). This CDR3 region has 12 residues. The CDR3 here is CASSHDQGVKYF. CDR3 DNA: TGTGCCAGTAGCCACGATCAGGGGGTAAAGTACTTC.

The rearrangement links TRBV10-3 to TRBJ1-1; no reliable D call. The V gene's germline CDR1 is ENHRY and CDR2 SYGVKD. This CDR3 comprises 13 residues. V lost 1 base to trimming and J lost 3 bases, with 6 bases between them. CDR3 DNA sequence: TGTGCCATCAGTGAGTACGGGGACACTGAAGCTTTCTTT. Its protein is CAISEYGDTEAFF.

This chain connects TRBV6-6 to TRBJ1-1; 9 positions agree with TRBD1. The CDR3 has 16 amino acids. Looked up from germline, CDR1 is MNHNY and CDR2 is SVGAGI (reference sequence). The V and J ends lost 8 bases and 4 bases, in that order; junction bases with no gene match: 14. CDR3 coding DNA: TGTGCCAGCTCCCCGGGGGGGACAGGGTCGTTCACTGAAGCTTTCTTT. Its protein product is CASSPGGTGSFTEAFF.

V gene TRBV10-3 combines with J gene TRBJ2-3, with TRBD2 as a possible D gene (7 bases). CDR1 and CDR2 (germline): ENHRY, SYGVKD. CDR3 length: 13 amino acids. CDR3 in amino acids: CASGGGLTDTQYF. CDR3 nucleotide sequence: TGTGCTTCTGGGGGGGGCCTGACAGATACGCAGTATTTT.

This clone was seen just once. The CDR3 reads CASSFRGRELFF. CDR3 in DNA: TGCGCCAGCAGCTTCAGGGGGCGGGAGCTGTTTTTT. This chain links TRBV5-1 with TRBJ2-2, with 8 bases matching TRBD1. From germline, CDR1 is SGHRS and CDR2 YFSETQ. This CDR3 comprises 12 residues. J gave up 9 bases and V 2 bases, and 0 bases lay outside the gene matches.

This clone was counted only a few times. This chain uses TRBV6-6 with TRBJ1-2, with a weak D call TRBD1 (6 bases). Germline lookup yields CDR1 MNHNY and CDR2 SVGAGI (reference sequence). Trimming removed 5 bases from V and 4 bases from J, with 14 bases in between. The length of the CDR3 is 14 residues. This chain's CDR3 is CASSKLDSSYGYTF. For the CDR3, the DNA is TGTGCCAGCAGTAAATTGGACAGCTCCTATGGCTACACCTTC.

The rearrangement joins TRBV2 to TRBJ2-2; 9 bases map to TRBD1. J gave up 6 bases and V 5 bases, and 4 bases lay outside the gene matches. In germline, CDR1 is SNHLY, CDR2 FYNNEI. The CDR3 has 14 residues. The chain's CDR3 is CASSLRQGAGELFF. In DNA form, the CDR3 reads TGTGCCAGCAGTTTGAGACAGGGGGCCGGGGAGCTGTTTTTT.

The gene calls are TRBV27 and TRBJ1-1; D gene uncertain. The CDR3 has 15 amino acids. The V end lost 1 base, the J end lost 0 bases, and 9 bases lay between the germline ends. Looked up from germline, CDR1 is MNHEY and CDR2 is SMNVEV (reference sequence). Here the CDR3 reads CASSLFGSVNTEAFF. CDR3 DNA sequence: TGTGCCAGCAGTTTATTTGGCAGTGTGAACACTGAAGCTTTCTTT.

Regarding this clone: At the DNA level, this CDR3 is encoded by other sequences in the same sample as well. The chain recombines TRBV5-8 with TRBJ1-4; D is uncertain. Trimming took off 8 bases at V and 8 bases at J, with 13 bases between the two ends. CDR1 and CDR2 (germline): SGHTS, YDEGEE. CDR3 length equals 12 residues. Here the CDR3 DNA reads TGTGCCAGTACCATGTACTTGGAAAAACTGTTTTTT. This codes for CASTMYLEKLFF.

The chain couples TRBV7-2 to TRBJ2-7; 7 bases agree with TRBD1. Per germline, CDR1 SGHTA and CDR2 FQGNSA. The CDR3 extends over 13 amino acids. Losses at the gene ends were 5 bases for V and 6 bases for J; bases not matched to a gene: 7. The CDR3 region has the DNA TGTGCCAGCAGCCCGACAGGGTCAAGCGAGCAGTACTTC. This sequence encodes CASSPTGSSEQYF.

This clone was counted a few times. This sequence joins TRBV5-6 and TRBJ2-5; D gene unclear. The V gene's germline CDR1 is SGHDT and CDR2 YYEEEE. This CDR3 spans 13 amino acids. Trimming removed 2 bases from V and 0 bases from J, with 5 bases in between. The CDR3 is CASSLTHQETQYF. The CDR3 DNA reads as TGTGCCAGCAGCTTAACACACCAAGAGACCCAGTACTTC.

The chain couples TRBV4-1 to TRBJ1-2, with a weak D call TRBD1 (5 bases). Trimming removed 4 bases at V and 4 bases at J, with 19 bases between. The CDR3 covers 16 residues. Germline loops: CDR1 MGHRA, CDR2 YSYEKL. CDR3 region: CASSRLAGTGTYGYTF. CDR3 DNA: TGCGCCAGCAGCCGGTTAGCCGGGACTGGGACCTATGGCTACACCTTC.

The J gene is TRBJ2-7, the V gene TRBV11-2, with no clear D. The CDR3 is 15 residues long. From germline, CDR1 is SGHAT and CDR2 FQNNGV. The germline V and J ends were trimmed by 1 base and 4 bases, with 14 bases remaining between them. CDR3 nucleotide sequence: TGTGCCAGCAGCTTAGCGAGCAACTACGAGTACGAGCAGTACTTC. Its protein product is CASSLASNYEYEQYF.

Worth noting for this clone: The conserved phenylalanine or tryptophan is not found at the CDR3 terminus, so this likely reflects a read error. V is TRBV5-1 and J is TRBJ2-7, with 10 bases matching TRBD1. The trim removed 0 bases at V and 2 bases at J, leaving 5 bases unmatched. The germline gives CDR1 SGHRS, CDR2 YFSETQ. The CDR3 length is 16 residues. CDR3 sequence reads: CASSLAGTGVTYEQYL. CDR3 DNA sequence: TGCGCCAGCAGCTTGGCGGGGACAGGGGTCACCTACGAGCAGTACCTC.

The chain joins TRBV4-3 to TRBJ1-5, with a weak D call TRBD1 (5 bases). This CDR3 contains 15 residues. Germline V lookup: CDR1 LGHNA, CDR2 YSLEER. The V end lost 3 bases, the J end lost 6 bases, and 15 bases lay between the germline ends. The CDR3 loop is CASSHDPGKGQPQHF. CDR3 DNA sequence: TGCGCCAGCAGCCACGACCCAGGGAAGGGTCAGCCCCAGCATTTT.

V is TRBV11-2 and J is TRBJ2-2; no clear D. CDR1 and CDR2 (germline): SGHAT, FQNNGV. The CDR3 is made up of 13 amino acids. Trimming removed 8 bases from V and 5 bases from J, with 12 bases in between. The CDR3, as DNA: TGTGCCAGCGGCATGATTGTGACCGGGGAGCTGTTTTTT. Protein sequence: CASGMIVTGELFF.

The chain recombines TRBV7-2 with TRBJ1-2, with TRBD1 matching over 8 bases. Per germline, CDR1 SGHTA and CDR2 FQGNSA. The length of the CDR3 is 13 residues. With V trimmed by 5 bases and J by 8 bases, 7 bases remained unmatched. CDR3 nucleotide sequence: TGTGCCAGCAGCCCTCAGGGGGCGCGCGGCTACACCTTC. As protein: CASSPQGARGYTF.